The 20 T cell receptor beta chains reported below all come from one sample, sequenced in a study of Graves' ophthalmopathy and Graves' hyperthyroidism (dated by TCRdb to 2016 to 2019). The instrument was an Illumina HiSeq 2000. TCR beta CDR3 regions were amplified from RNA transcripts for repertoire sequencing. The first round of RT-PCR was done with HTBI primers and the Qiagen OneStep RT-PCR kit, and was followed by a second round of multiplex PCR, then size selection and purification. Through fastp at Q25 and MiXCR, TCRdb rebuilt clones from the public reads, retaining in-frame beta chains. When rows share a CDR3 protein, they turn into one entry using the most common DNA and genes. The sample records about 1.1 million distinct CDR3 sequences, about 35% of which are singletons. Jointly, the top ten make up 11% of the sample. The material sequenced was peripheral blood or thyroid tissue (not recorded which). The source of these receptors is an adult man with Graves' hyperthyroidism.

The sample holds many counts of this clonotype. This CDR3 is CSVEDGVDDEQYF. DNA of the CDR3: TGCAGCGTTGAAGACGGGGTGGATGACGAGCAGTACTTC. V is TRBV29-1 and J is TRBJ2-7; a weak D match, TRBD2 (5 bases). Germline loops: CDR1 SQVTM, CDR2 ANQGSEA. With 0 bases removed from V and 5 bases from J, the gap between germline ends came to 11 bases. The CDR3 contains 13 residues.

This clonotype has just one count. V usage is TRBV11-2 and J usage is TRBJ1-2; D unresolved. This CDR3 region has 15 residues. Between the trimmed V and J ends, which lost 5 bases and 0 bases, there was a span of 13 bases. Germline values: CDR1 SGHAT, CDR2 FQNNGV. The CDR3 spells CASSPVSASNYGYTF. CDR3 DNA sequence: TGTGCCAGCAGCCCTGTTTCGGCCTCTAACTATGGCTACACCTTC.

The chain carries TRBV27 and TRBJ2-5; TRBD2 might be the D (6 bases). The germline CDR1 and CDR2 sequences are MNHEY and SMNVEV (reference sequence). Trimming removed 6 bases from V and 7 bases from J, with 15 bases in between. There are 13 residues in the CDR3. The CDR3 DNA follows: TGTGCCAGCAGCTTGTTTGAGGAGGGGACCCAGTACTTC. Encoded protein: CASSLFEEGTQYF.

This clonotype was recorded at least ten times. The gene calls are TRBV2 and TRBJ2-7; 13 bases agree with TRBD2. The germline gives CDR1 SNHLY, CDR2 FYNNEI. Losses at the gene ends were 3 bases for V and 2 bases for J; bases not matched to a gene: 7. The CDR3 is 17 residues long. The CDR3 DNA sequence: TGTGCCAGCAGTGACCCCACACTAGCGGGAGGGACCTACGAGCAGTACTTC. It translates to CASSDPTLAGGTYEQYF.

This clonotype was counted once. The chain employs TRBV5-1 and TRBJ2-6; 10 nucleotides align to TRBD1. The CDR3 runs 17 residues. Germline CDR1 SGHRS, CDR2 YFSETQ. Losses at the gene ends were 0 bases for V and 4 bases for J; bases not matched to a gene: 4. The CDR3 here is CASSLGQGASGANVLTF. The CDR3 DNA reads TGCGCCAGCAGCTTGGGACAGGGGGCGTCCGGGGCCAACGTCCTGACTTTC. The variable domain in full, completed from reference TRBV5-1 and TRBJ2-6, reads KAGVTQTPRYLIKTRGQQVTLSCSPISGHRSVSWYQQTPGQGLQFLFEYFSETQRNKGNFPGRFSGRQFSNSRSEMNVSTLELGDSALYLCASSLGQGASGANVLTFGAGSRLTVL.

The V gene is TRBV11-2, the J gene TRBJ2-7; 8 nucleotides match TRBD1. Germline loops: CDR1 SGHAT, CDR2 FQNNGV. V trimming: 2 bases; J trimming: 3 bases; junction bases outside the gene matches: 9. The CDR3 spans 16 residues. The CDR3 reads CASSLRQGILDYEQYF. The CDR3 DNA reads TGTGCCAGCAGCTTAAGACAGGGGATACTTGACTACGAGCAGTACTTC.

On this clonotype itself: This may come from a read error, since a much larger clone is one base off. The chain employs TRBV7-9 and TRBJ1-4, with D perhaps matching TRBD1 (5 bases). The CDR3 loop spans 15 amino acids. The V end lost 1 base, the J end lost 8 bases, and 14 bases lay between the germline ends. The germline V gene encodes CDR1 SEHNR and CDR2 FQNEAQ (reference sequence). The CDR3: CASSLGQGYGEKLFF. The CDR3 DNA reads TGTGCCAGCAGCTTAGGGCAGGGCTATGGCGAAAAACTGTTTTTT.

V is TRBV15 and J is TRBJ1-6; tentative D call: TRBD1 (6 bases). Germline V gene lookup returns CDR1 LNHNV and CDR2 YYDKDF (reference sequence). The CDR3 has 15 residues. V was pared by 4 bases and J by 0 bases, with 7 bases between. CDR3: CATSKDSSYNSPLHF. DNA for the CDR3: TGTGCCACCAGCAAGGACAGCTCCTATAATTCACCCCTCCACTTT.

This clonotype has only a few counts. This chain joins TRBV12-3 or TRBV12-4 and TRBJ2-7; TRBD2 agrees at 7 bases. V was clipped by 3 bases and J by 5 bases; unmatched bases: 4. This CDR3 has 13 amino acids. DNA for the CDR3: TGTGCCAGCAGTTTTACGGGGAGGGACGAGCAGTACTTC. Translated, it gives CASSFTGRDEQYF.

The V gene is TRBV28, the J gene TRBJ1-5, with D hard to call. From germline, CDR1 is MDHEN and CDR2 SYDVKM. The CDR3 is made up of 14 amino acids. The germline V and J ends were trimmed by 6 bases and 1 base, with 10 bases remaining between them. The CDR3: CASRRGASNQPQHF. The CDR3 DNA reads as TGTGCCAGCAGACGAGGCGCCAGCAATCAGCCCCAGCATTTT.

The chain is built from TRBV5-1 and TRBJ1-2; 7 nucleotides line up with TRBD1. The CDR3 loop spans 16 amino acids. Germline CDR1 and CDR2: SGHRS and YFSETQ. The V and J ends lost 2 bases and 8 bases, in that order; junction bases with no gene match: 15. CDR3 sequence reads: CASSFHTGDKSIGYTF. CDR3 DNA sequence: TGCGCCAGCAGCTTCCATACAGGGGACAAATCGATCGGCTACACCTTC.

Turning to this clonotype: This clone may be a read error of a much larger clone one base away. This rearrangement joins TRBV3-1 to TRBJ1-1; TRBD1 aligns across 8 bases. Germline V gene sequence: CDR1 LGHDT, CDR2 YNNKEL (reference sequence). The CDR3 contains 13 residues. The V gene end was trimmed by 1 base and the J gene end by 12 bases; junction bases not matched to a gene: 7. In DNA form, the CDR3 reads TGTGCCAGCAGCCAAGCAGGGGGCCAATCAACTTTCTTT. This translates into CASSQAGGQSTFF.

The J gene is TRBJ2-7, the V gene TRBV6-1; 7 positions agree with TRBD1. The CDR3 has 14 residues. The V and J ends lost 6 bases and 7 bases, in that order; junction bases with no gene match: 12. Germline values: CDR1 MNHNS, CDR2 SASEGT. The CDR3 nucleotides read TGTGCCAGCAGGTCGATCAGGGGGTCGGGTGAGCAGTACTTC. It encodes CASRSIRGSGEQYF.

This clonotype was found many times. The chain couples TRBV20-1 to TRBJ2-7; D may be TRBD1 (6 bases). V dropped 0 bases and J dropped 4 bases, with 13 bases sitting between them. Per germline, CDR1 DFQATT and CDR2 SNEGSKA (reference sequence). This CDR3 is built from 14 residues. CDR3: CSARDTGSDYEQYF. The CDR3 DNA sequence: TGCAGTGCTAGAGATACAGGGTCCGATTACGAGCAGTACTTC.

V and J are TRBV25-1 and TRBJ1-1, with 7 bases aligning to TRBD1. J gave up 6 bases and V 8 bases, and 9 bases lay outside the gene matches. The CDR3 runs 13 residues. CDR1 is MGHDK and CDR2 is SYGVNS in the germline V gene. CDR3 nucleotide sequence: TGTGCCAGCGACGACAGGGTCCCTCCTGAAGCTTTCTTT. Its protein product is CASDDRVPPEAFF.

With respect to this clonotype: This may come from a read error, since a much larger clone is one base off. The chain recombines TRBV12-3 or TRBV12-4 with TRBJ1-1; D gene unclear. V lost 4 bases and J lost 0, with 9 bases in between. The CDR3 spans 14 residues. The CDR3 is CASSSTKLNTEAFF. The CDR3 nucleotides read TGTGCCAGCAGTTCTACAAAGTTGAACACTGAAGCTTTCTTT.

This clonotype was counted between two and nine times. The chain has TRBV12-3 or TRBV12-4 and TRBJ2-7; D gene uncertain. Trimming pared 4 bases from V and 6 bases from J, leaving 13 bases between. The CDR3 extends over 13 amino acids. Here the CDR3 DNA reads TGTGCCAGCAGTTACAGCCAGTCCGGCGAGCAGTACTTC. It is translated as CASSYSQSGEQYF.

This clonotype was seen many times. The chain couples TRBV5-6 to TRBJ2-5; 7 nucleotides line up with TRBD1. With V trimmed by 3 bases and J by 5 bases, 7 bases remained unmatched. Germline loops: CDR1 SGHDT, CDR2 YYEEEE. This CDR3 is built from 14 residues. The CDR3 region is CASSSGGMGETQYF. CDR3 bases: TGTGCCAGCAGCTCAGGGGGTATGGGGGAGACCCAGTACTTC.

This clonotype was recorded at least ten times. The rearrangement links TRBV4-1 to TRBJ1-6, with a weak D call TRBD1 (6 bases). The CDR3 sequence is 13 residues long. Per germline, CDR1 MGHRA and CDR2 YSYEKL. V was clipped by 8 bases and J by 11 bases, with 16 bases between them. CDR3 nucleotide sequence: TGCGCCAGCCGGGACACCAAGGGAGCACCCCTCCACTTT. As protein: CASRDTKGAPLHF.

The sample holds many counts of this clonotype. This chain uses TRBV7-2 with TRBJ1-1; 9 nucleotides agree with TRBD1. Germline CDR1 and CDR2: SGHTA and FQGNSA. This CDR3 region has 16 residues. Trimming took 1 base from V and 9 from J; bases not matched to a gene: 12. The CDR3 reads CASSLESYRGLFQAFF. DNA of the CDR3: TGTGCCAGCAGCTTAGAATCTTACAGGGGGCTTTTTCAAGCTTTCTTT.